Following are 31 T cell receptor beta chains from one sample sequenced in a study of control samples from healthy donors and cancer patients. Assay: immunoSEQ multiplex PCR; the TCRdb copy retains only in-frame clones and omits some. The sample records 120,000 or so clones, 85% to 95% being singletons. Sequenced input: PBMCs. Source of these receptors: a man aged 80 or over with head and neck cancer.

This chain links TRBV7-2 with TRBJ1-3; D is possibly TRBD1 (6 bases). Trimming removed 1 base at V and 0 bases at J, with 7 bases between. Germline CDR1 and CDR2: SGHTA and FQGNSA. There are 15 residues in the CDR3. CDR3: CASSLEGGSGNTIYF. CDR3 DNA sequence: TGTGCCAGCAGCTTAGAGGGGGGCTCTGGAAACACCATATATTTT.

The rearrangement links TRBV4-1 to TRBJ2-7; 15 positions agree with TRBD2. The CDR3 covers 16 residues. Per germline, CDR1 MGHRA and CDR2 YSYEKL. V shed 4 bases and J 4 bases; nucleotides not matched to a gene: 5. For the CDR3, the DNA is TGCGCCAGCAGCCGAAAAGGACTAGCGGGAGGGTACGAGCAGTACTTC. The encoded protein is CASSRKGLAGGYEQYF.

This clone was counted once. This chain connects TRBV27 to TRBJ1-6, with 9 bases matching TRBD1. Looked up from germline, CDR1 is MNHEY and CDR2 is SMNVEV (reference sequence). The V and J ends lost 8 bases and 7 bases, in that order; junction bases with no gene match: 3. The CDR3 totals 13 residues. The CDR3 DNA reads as TGTGCCAGCGGGACAGGGTGGAATTCACCCCTCCACTTT. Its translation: CASGTGWNSPLHF.

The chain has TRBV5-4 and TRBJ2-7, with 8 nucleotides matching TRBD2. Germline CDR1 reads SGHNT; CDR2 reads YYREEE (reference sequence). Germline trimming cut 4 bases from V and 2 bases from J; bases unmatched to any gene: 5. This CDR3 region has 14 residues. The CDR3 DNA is TGTGCCAGCAGCCACGGGGGGGCAGCCTACGAGCAGTACTTC. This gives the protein CASSHGGAAYEQYF.

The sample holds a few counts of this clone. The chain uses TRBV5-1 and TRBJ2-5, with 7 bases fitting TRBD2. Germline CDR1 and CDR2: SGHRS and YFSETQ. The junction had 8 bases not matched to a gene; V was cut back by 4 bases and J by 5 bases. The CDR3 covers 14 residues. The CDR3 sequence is CASSPREGGETQYF. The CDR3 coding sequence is TGCGCCAGCAGCCCGAGGGAGGGAGGGGAGACCCAGTACTTC.

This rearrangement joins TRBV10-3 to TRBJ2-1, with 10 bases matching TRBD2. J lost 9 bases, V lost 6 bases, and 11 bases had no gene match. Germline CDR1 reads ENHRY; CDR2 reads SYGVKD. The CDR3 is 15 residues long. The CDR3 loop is CAIREAGGPSGEQFF. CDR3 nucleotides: TGTGCCATCAGGGAAGCGGGAGGGCCCTCTGGTGAGCAGTTCTTC.

CDR3 amino acids: CASSVGTGPYNEQFF. In nucleotides, the CDR3 is TGTGCCAGCAGCGTAGGGACAGGGCCCTACAATGAGCAGTTCTTC. This chain joins TRBV9 and TRBJ2-1; 8 positions match TRBD1. The CDR3 loop spans 15 amino acids. The germline V gene has CDR1 SGDLS and CDR2 YYNGEE. The ends lost 0 bases at V and 2 bases at J; junction bases unmatched: 1.

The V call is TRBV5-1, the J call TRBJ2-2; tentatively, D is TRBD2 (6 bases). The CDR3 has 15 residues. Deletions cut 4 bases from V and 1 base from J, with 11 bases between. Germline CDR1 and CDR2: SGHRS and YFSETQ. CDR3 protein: CASSLGRGNTGELFF. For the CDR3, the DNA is TGCGCCAGCAGCCTAGGGCGGGGGAACACCGGGGAGCTGTTTTTT.

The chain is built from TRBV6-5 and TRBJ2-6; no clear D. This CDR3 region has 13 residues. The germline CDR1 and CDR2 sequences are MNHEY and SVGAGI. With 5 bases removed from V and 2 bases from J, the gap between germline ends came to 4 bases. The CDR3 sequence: CASSTPGANVLTF. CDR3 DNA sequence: TGTGCCAGCAGTACCCCTGGGGCCAACGTCCTGACTTTC.

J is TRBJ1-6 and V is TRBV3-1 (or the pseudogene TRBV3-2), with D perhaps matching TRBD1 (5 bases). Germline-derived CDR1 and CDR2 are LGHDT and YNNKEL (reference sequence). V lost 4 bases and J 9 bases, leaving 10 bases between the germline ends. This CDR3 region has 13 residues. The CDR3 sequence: CASSLGRLSPLHF. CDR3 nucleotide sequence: TGTGCCAGCAGCCTGGGACGTCTTTCACCCCTCCACTTT.

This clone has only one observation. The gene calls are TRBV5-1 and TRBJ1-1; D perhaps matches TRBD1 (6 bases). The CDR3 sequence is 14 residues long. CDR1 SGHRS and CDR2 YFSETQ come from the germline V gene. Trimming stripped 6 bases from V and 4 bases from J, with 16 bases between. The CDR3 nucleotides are TGCGCCAGCAAGGGGGGGGACGACCGCACTGAAGCTTTCTTT. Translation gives CASKGGDDRTEAFF.

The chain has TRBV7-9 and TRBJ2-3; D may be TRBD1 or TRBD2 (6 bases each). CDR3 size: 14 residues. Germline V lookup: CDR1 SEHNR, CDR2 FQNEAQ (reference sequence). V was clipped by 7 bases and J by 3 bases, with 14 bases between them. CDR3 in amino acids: CASTGGGGTDTQYF. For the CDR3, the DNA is TGTGCCAGCACCGGGGGCGGCGGAACAGATACGCAGTATTTT.

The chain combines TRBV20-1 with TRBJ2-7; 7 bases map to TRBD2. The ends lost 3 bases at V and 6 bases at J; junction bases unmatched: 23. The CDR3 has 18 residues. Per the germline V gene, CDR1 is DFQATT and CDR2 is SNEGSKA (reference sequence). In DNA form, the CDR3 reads TGCAGTGCTAGTTCTGGGAGGGCCCTCGTTGGCCGGATTAGCGAGCAGTACTTC. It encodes CSASSGRALVGRISEQYF.

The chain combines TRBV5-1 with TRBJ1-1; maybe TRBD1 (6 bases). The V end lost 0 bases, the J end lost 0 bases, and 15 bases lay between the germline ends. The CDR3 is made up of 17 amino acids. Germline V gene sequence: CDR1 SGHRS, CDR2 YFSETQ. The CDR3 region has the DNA TGCGCCAGCAGCTTGGTTCGGGGGCCCTCTATGAACACTGAAGCTTTCTTT. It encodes CASSLVRGPSMNTEAFF.

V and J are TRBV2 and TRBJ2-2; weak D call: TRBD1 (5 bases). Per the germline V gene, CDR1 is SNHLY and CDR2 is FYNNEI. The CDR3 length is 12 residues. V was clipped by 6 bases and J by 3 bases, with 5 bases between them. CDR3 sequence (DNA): TGTGCCAGCAGGACAGACACCGGGGAGCTGTTTTTT. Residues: CASRTDTGELFF.

The CDR3 DNA reads TGTGCCAGCGCGCCTGCCCGCAATCAGCCCCAGCATTTT. Its translation is CASAPARNQPQHF. This chain connects TRBV6-5 to TRBJ1-5; D is ambiguous. The CDR3 runs 13 residues. The V and J ends lost 8 bases and 2 bases respectively, with 10 bases between them. Germline V gene lookup returns CDR1 MNHEY and CDR2 SVGAGI.

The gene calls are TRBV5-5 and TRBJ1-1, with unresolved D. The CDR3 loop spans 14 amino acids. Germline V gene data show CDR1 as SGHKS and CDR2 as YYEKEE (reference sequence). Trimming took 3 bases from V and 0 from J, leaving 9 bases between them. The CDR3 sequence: CASSSDGMNTEAFF. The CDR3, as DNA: TGTGCCAGCAGCTCCGACGGGATGAACACTGAAGCTTTCTTT.

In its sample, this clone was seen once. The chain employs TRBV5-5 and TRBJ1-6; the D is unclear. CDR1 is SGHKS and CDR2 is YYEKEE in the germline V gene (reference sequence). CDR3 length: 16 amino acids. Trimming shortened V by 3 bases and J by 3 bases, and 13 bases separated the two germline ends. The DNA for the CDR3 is TGTGCCAGCAGCTCATTTAACAGAGACTATAATTCACCCCTCCACTTT. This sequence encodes CASSSFNRDYNSPLHF.

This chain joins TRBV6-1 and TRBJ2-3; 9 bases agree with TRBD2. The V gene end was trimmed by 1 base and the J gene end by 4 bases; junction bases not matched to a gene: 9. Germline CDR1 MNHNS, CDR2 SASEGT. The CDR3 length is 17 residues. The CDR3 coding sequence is TGTGCCAGCAGTGAAGGATGGCGGGGGGGCGGGGCAGATACGCAGTATTTT. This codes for CASSEGWRGGGADTQYF.

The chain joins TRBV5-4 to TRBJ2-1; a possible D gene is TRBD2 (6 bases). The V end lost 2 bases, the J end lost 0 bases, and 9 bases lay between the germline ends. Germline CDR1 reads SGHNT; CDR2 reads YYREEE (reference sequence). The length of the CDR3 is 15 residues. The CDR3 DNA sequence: TGTGCCAGCAGCTTTGCCGGGAGCTCCTACAATGAGCAGTTCTTC. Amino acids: CASSFAGSSYNEQFF.

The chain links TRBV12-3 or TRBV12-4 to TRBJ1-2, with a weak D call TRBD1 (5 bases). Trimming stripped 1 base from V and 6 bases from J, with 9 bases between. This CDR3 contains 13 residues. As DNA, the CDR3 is TGTGCCAGCAGTTTAGTGGGGCGCGATGGCTACACCTTC. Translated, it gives CASSLVGRDGYTF.

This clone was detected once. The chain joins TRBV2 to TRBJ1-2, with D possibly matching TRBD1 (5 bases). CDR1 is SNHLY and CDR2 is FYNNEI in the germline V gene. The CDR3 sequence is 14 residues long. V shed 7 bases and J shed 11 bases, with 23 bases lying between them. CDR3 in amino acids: CASTPLGGRVGYTF. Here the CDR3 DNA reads TGTGCCAGCACTCCTCTCGGGGGTCGGGTTGGATACACCTTC.

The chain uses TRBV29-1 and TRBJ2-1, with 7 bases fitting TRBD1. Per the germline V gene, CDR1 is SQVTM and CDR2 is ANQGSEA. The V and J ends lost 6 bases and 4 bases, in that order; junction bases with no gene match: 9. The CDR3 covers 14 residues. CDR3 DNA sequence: TGCAGCGTATCGACAGGGACGACTTACAATGAGCAGTTCTTC. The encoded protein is CSVSTGTTYNEQFF.

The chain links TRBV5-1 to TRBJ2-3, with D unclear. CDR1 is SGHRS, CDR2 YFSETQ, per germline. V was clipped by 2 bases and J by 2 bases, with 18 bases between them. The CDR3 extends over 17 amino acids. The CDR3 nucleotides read TGCGCCAGCAGCTTAGGGCTCCTCAGGCGGCCCACAGATACGCAGTATTTT. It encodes CASSLGLLRRPTDTQYF.

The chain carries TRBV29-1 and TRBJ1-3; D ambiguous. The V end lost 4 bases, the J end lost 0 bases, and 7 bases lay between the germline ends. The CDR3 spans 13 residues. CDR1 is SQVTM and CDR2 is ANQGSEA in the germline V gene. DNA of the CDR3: TGCAGCGTTGGTGAAAGCTCTGGAAACACCATATATTTT. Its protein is CSVGESSGNTIYF.

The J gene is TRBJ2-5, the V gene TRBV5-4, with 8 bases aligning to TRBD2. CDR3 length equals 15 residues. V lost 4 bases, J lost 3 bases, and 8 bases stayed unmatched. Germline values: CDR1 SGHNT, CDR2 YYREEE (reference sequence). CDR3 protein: CASSAPGTREETQYF. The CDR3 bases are TGTGCCAGCAGCGCCCCCGGGACTAGAGAAGAGACCCAGTACTTC.

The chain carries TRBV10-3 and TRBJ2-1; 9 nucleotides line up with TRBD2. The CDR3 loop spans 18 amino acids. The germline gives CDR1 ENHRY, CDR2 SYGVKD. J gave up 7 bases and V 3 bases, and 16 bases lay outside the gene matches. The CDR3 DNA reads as TGTGCCATCAGTGATCCGTTCAGGGCTAGCGGGACTGGGAATGAGCAGTTCTTC. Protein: CAISDPFRASGTGNEQFF.

The DNA for the CDR3 is TGTGCCAGTAGTATTAAAGGTCTTAACACCGGGGAGCTGTTTTTT. Amino acids: CASSIKGLNTGELFF. The chain couples TRBV19 to TRBJ2-2; no clear D gene. V lost 3 bases, J lost 2 bases, and 10 bases lay in between. Germline assignment: CDR1 LNHDA and CDR2 SQIVND (reference sequence). The CDR3 is made up of 15 amino acids.

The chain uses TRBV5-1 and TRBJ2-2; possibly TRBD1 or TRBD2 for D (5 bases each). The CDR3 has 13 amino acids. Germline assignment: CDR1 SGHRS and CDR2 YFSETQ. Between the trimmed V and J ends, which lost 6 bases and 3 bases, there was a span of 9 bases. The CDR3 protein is CASMGTDTGELFF. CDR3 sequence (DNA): TGCGCCAGCATGGGGACGGACACCGGGGAGCTGTTTTTT.

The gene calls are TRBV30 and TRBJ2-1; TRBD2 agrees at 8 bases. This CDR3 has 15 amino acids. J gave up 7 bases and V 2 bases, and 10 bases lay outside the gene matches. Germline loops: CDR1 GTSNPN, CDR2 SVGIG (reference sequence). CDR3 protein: CAWSSPGGAGNEQFF. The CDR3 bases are TGTGCCTGGAGTTCCCCCGGGGGGGCTGGTAATGAGCAGTTCTTC.

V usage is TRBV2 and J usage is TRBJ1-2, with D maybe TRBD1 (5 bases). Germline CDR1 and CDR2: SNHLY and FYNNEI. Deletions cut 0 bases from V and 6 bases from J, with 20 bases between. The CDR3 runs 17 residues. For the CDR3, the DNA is TGTGCCAGCAGTGAAGCGCCCACTGGGGGGGGTATCAATGGCTACACCTTC. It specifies CASSEAPTGGGINGYTF. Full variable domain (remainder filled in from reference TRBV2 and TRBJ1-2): EPEVTQTPSHQVTQMGQEVILRCVPISNHLYFYWYRQILGQKVEFLVSFYNNEISEKSEIFDDQFSVERPDGSNFTLKIRSTKLEDSAMYFCASSEAPTGGGINGYTFGSGTRLTVV.